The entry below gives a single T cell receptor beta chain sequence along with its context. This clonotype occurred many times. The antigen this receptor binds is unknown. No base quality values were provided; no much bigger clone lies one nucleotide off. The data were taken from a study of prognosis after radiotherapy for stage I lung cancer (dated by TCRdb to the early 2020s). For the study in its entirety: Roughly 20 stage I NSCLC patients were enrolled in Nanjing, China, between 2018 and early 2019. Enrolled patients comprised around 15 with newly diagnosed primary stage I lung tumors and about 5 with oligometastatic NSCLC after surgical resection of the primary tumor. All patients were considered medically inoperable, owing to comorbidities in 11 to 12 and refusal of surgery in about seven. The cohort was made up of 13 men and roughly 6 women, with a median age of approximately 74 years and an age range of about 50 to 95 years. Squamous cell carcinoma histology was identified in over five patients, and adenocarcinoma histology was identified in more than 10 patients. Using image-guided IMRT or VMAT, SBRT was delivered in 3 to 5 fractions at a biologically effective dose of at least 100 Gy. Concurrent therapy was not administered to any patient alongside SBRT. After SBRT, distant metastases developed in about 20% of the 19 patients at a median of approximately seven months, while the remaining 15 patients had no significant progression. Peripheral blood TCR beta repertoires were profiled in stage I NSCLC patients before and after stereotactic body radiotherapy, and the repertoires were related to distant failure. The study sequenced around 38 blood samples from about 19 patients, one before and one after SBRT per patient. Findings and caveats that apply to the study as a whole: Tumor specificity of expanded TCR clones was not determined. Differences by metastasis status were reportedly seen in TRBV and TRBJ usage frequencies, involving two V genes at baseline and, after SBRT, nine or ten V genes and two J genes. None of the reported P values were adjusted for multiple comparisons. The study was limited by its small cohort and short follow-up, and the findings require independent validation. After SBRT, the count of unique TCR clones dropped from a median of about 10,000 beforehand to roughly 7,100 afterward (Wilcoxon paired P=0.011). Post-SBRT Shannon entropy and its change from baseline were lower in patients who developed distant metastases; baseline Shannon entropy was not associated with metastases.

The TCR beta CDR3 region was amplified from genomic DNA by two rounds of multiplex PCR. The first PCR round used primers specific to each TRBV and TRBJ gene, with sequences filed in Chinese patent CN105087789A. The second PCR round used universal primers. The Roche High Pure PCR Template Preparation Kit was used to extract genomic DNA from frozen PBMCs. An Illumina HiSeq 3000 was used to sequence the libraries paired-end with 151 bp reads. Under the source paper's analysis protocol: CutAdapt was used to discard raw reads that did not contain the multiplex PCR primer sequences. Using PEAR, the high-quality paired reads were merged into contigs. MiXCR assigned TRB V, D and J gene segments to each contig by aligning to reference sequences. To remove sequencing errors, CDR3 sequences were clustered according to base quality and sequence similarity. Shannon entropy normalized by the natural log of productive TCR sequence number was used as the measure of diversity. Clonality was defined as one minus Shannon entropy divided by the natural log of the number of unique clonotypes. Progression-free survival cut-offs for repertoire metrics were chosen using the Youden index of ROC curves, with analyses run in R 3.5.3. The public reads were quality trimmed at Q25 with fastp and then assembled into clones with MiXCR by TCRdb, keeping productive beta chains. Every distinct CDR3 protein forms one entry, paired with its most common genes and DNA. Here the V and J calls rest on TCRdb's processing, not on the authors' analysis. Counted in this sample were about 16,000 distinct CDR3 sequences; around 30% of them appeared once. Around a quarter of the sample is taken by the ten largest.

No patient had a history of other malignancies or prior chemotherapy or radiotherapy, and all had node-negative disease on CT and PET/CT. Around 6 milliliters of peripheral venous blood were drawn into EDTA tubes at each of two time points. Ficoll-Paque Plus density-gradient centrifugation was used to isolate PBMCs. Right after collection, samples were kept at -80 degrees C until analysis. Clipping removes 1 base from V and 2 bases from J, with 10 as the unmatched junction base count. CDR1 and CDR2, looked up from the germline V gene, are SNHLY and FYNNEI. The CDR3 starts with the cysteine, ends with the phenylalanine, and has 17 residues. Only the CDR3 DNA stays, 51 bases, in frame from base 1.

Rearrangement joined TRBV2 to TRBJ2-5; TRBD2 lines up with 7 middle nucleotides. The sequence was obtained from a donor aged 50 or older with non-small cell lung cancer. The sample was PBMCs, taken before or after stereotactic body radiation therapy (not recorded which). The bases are TGTGCCAGCAGTGAAGACTTGGCGGGGGTGCAACAAGAGACCCAGTACTTC. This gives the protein CASSEDLAGVQQETQYF.